This T cell receptor beta chain was obtained from a study of human T cells and chemical hapten exposure. Across the study: 2% DPC applied to an approximately 2 cm by approximately 2 cm arm area sensitized donors.

Trimming took 3 bases from V and 2 from J, leaving 9 bases between them. Germline assignment: CDR1 SQVTM and CDR2 ANQGSEA. This CDR3 is built from 13 residues. As to time point: pre-sensitization, week 0. The treatment here: therapeutic diphenylcyclopropenone sensitization with weekly scalp DPC. TCRdb reprocessed the RACE reads with MiXCR, giving one entry per CDR3 protein. The repertoire has about 380,000 distinct CDR3 sequences, 5.1% of them found once; the top ten carry just over 2.5%. The sample here was whole blood, taken in connection with sensitization to the hapten diphenylcyclopropenone (DPC). This rearrangement joins TRBV29-1 to TRBJ2-3; D unclear. The sequence was collected from a woman in her forties or fifties with alopecia areata. Some clones in this sample may be carry-over from other donors' samples. The CDR3 DNA is TGCAGCGTTGACTGGGCGGTCACAGATACGCAGTATTTT. Amino acids: CSVDWAVTDTQYF.